The text below deals with one TCR beta chain. These data belong to a study of blood T cell repertoires in COVID-19. Under the authors' procedure: Reference gene primer amplification yielded estimated nucleated cell counts. The assay was immunoSEQ multiplex PCR, and TCRdb's table has in-frame clones only and misses some. The V and J calls and clone size come from that table; D and trimming were worked out from the DNA. The table shows roughly 53,000 clones, with about 88% occurring only once. The germline gives CDR1 MNHEY, CDR2 SMNVEV (reference sequence). The CDR3 totals 16 residues. The J segment lost 12 bases and the V segment lost 4 bases, leaving 14 bases of the junction unmatched.

Sequencing used peripheral blood. This sequence was found in a man aged 55 to 70 with acute or convalescent COVID-19. The chain recombines TRBV27 with TRBJ2-3, with TRBD1 matching 12 bases. The CDR3 bases are TGTGCCAGCAGTTCACCCGGGACAGGGGGCGCGAAGAGACAGTATTTT. It specifies CASSSPGTGGAKRQYF.